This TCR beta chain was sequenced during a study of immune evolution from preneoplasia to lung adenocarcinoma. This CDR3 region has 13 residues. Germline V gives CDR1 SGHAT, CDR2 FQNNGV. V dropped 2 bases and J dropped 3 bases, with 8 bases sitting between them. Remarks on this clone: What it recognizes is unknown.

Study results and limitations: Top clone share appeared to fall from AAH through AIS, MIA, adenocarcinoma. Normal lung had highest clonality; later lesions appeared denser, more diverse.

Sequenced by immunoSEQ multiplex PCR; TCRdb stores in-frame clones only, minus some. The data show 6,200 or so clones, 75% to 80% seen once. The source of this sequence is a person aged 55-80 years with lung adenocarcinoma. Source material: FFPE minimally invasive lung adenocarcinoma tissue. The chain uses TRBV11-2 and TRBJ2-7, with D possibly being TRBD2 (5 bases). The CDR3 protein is CASSLFEGYEQYF. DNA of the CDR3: TGTGCCAGCAGCTTATTTGAGGGCTACGAGCAGTACTTC.